This T cell receptor (beta chain) emerged from a study of beta chain features in type 1 diabetes. Study-wide context: No patient-donor differences in age, gender, total cells or subset yield.

Expressed TCRB transcripts were sequenced, since all the RNA that had been isolated was reverse transcribed. Sequencing used immunoSEQ multiplex PCR; TCRdb keeps in-frame clones, though not all of them. The table includes 300,000 to 400,000 clones, 9.5% to 11% detected once. Trimming left V 0 bases short and J 0 bases short, with 19 bases between. Germline loops: CDR1 SGHRS, CDR2 YFSETQ. The CDR3 contains 19 residues. The sample was naive CD4+ T cells from blood. The TCR was taken from a woman in her thirties in good health. The V and J genes are TRBV5-1 and TRBJ1-5; tentatively, D is TRBD1 (5 bases). The CDR3 is CASSLVRGSREDSNQPQHF. The DNA of the CDR3 is TGCGCCAGCAGCTTGGTTCGGGGGTCCAGGGAGGATAGCAATCAGCCCCAGCATTTT. Together with reference TRBV5-1 and TRBJ1-5, the CDR3 gives the full variable domain: KAGVTQTPRYLIKTRGQQVTLSCSPISGHRSVSWYQQTPGQGLQFLFEYFSETQRNKGNFPGRFSGRQFSNSRSEMNVSTLELGDSALYLCASSLVRGSREDSNQPQHFGDGTRLSIL.